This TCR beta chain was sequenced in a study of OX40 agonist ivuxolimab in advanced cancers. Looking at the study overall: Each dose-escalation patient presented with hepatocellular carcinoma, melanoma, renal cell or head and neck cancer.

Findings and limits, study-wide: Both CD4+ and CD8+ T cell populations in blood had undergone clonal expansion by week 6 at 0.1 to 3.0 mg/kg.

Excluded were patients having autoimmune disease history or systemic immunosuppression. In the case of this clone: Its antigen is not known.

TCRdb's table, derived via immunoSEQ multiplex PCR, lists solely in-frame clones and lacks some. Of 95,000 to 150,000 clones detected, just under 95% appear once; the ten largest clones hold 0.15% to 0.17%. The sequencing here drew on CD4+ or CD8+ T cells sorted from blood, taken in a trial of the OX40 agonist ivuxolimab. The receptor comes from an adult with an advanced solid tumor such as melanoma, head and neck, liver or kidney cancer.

CDR3 nucleotide sequence: TGTGCCAGCAGTTTCCTGGGGGAGCTGTTTTTT. Amino acid sequence: CASSFLGELFF. This chain uses TRBV28 with TRBJ2-2; no clear D gene. CDR1 and CDR2 (germline): MDHEN, SYDVKM. CDR3 length: 11 amino acids. V lost 3 bases and J 8 bases, leaving 4 bases between the germline ends.